This T cell receptor beta chain derives from a study of tumor-infiltrating lymphocytes in primary liver carcinoma. Study-wide context: Tumor stage was T1-T3 N0M0, and tumor size was about 4.2 to 11 cm across.

Overall study findings and caveats: Only around 7.5-25% of top clones occurred in all five tumor regions. Less overlap was seen in tumor-adjacent and tumor-blood pairs than in tumor region pairs.

V gave up 1 base and J gave up 5 bases, with 14 bases separating them. The V gene's germline CDR1 is SGHDN and CDR2 FVKESK. The CDR3 runs 15 residues. TCR beta cDNA was reverse-transcribed from about 500 ng of total RNA. The reaction used a constant-region primer and ProtoScript II reverse transcriptase. Three-round nested multiplex PCR performed with slightly modified ARM-PCR produced the TCR beta libraries. The first two PCR rounds, roughly 9 cycles each, used TRBV1-TRBV30 forward primers and a C-beta reverse primer. MiXCR, applied by TCRdb to the multiplex PCR reads, yields one record per CDR3 protein. The sample has roughly 120,000 distinct CDR3 sequences, 64% seen once. Unsorted bulk tissue, about 17-34 mg of it, served as the source for co-extraction of RNA and DNA. Points on this clonotype: Its antigen remains unknown. A much larger clone is a single base away; this may be a read error.

Sequenced input: liver tumor tissue from sampling region 3. Indicated subset: tumor region T3, left-lateral pole. This rearrangement joins TRBV14 to TRBJ2-5; TRBD1 might be the D (5 bases). The clonotype comes from a woman aged 60-75 years with primary liver carcinoma and hepatitis B virus infection. The CDR3 DNA follows: TGTGCCAGCAGCCAAGTACAGGACCTTGGCGAGACCCAGTACTTC. Translation: CASSQVQDLGETQYF.